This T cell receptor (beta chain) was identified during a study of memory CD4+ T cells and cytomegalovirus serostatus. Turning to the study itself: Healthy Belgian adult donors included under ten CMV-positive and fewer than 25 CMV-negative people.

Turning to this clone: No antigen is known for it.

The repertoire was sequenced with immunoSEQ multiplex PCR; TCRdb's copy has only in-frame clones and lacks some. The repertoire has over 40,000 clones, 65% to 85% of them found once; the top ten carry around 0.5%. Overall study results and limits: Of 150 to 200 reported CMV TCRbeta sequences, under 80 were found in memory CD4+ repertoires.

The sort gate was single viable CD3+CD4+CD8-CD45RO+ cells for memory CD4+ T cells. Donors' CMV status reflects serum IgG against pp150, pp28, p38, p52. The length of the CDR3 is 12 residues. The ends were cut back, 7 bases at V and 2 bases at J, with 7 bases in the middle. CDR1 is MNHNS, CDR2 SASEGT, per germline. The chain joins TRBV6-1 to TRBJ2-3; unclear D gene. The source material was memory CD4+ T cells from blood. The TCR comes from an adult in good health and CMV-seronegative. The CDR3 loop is CASNHPTDTQYF. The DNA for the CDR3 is TGTGCCAGCAATCATCCCACAGATACGCAGTATTTT.